This T cell receptor (beta chain) originates from a study of blood T cell repertoires in COVID-19. Study in general: The analysed material was cDNA or gDNA that came from T cells, B-cell-depleted T cells, or PBMCs.

The repertoire was sequenced with immunoSEQ multiplex PCR; TCRdb's copy has only in-frame clones and lacks some. The sample has some 110,000 clones; 90% are singletons. The CDR3 totals 17 residues. The germline V gene encodes CDR1 SGHVS and CDR2 FNYEAQ. Losses at the gene ends were 0 bases for V and 8 bases for J; bases not matched to a gene: 11. Sample: peripheral blood. The chain joins TRBV7-6 to TRBJ2-1, with TRBD2 identical over 9 bases. The sequence was obtained from a human donor with active COVID-19. The donor label of this sample is uncertain. CDR3 DNA: TGTGCCAGCAGCTTAGCGAAGCTAGCGGGGCGGCGGGATGAGCAGTTCTTC. Its translation is CASSLAKLAGRRDEQFF. Looking up the rest from reference TRBV7-6 and TRBJ2-1 gives the full variable domain: GAGVSQSPRYKVTKRGQDVALRCDPISGHVSLYWYRQALGQGPEFLTYFNYEAQQDKSGLPNDRFSAERPEGSISTLTIQRTEQRDSAMYRCASSLAKLAGRRDEQFFGPGTRLTVL.